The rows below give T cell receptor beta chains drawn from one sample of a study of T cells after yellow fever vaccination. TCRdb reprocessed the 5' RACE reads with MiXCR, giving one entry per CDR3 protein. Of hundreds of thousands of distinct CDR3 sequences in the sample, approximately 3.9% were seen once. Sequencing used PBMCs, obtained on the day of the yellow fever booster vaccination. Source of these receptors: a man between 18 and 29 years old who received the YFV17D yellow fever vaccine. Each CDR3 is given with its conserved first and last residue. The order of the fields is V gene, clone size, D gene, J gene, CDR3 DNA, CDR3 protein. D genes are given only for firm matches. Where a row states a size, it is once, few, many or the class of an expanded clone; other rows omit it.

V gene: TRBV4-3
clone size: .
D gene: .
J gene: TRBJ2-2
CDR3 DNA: TGCGCCAGCAGCCAAGATCCTCCGATGGACACCGGGGAGCTGTTTTTT
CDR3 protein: CASSQDPPMDTGELFF

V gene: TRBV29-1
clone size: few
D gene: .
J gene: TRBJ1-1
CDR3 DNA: TGCAGCGTTGTGCCAGGAAACACTGAAGCTTTCTTT
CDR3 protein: CSVVPGNTEAFF

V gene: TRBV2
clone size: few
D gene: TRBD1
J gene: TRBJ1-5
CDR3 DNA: TGTGCCAGCGATAAAACAGGGGAAGGCCAGCCCCAGCATTTT
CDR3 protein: CASDKTGEGQPQHF

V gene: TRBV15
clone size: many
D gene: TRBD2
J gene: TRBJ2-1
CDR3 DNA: TGTGCCACCAGCAGGGGACTAGGGGAGGGCAATGAGCAGTTCTTC
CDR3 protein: CATSRGLGEGNEQFF

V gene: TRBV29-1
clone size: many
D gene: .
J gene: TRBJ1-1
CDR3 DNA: TGCAGCGTTGAGCCCGGGACTGAAGCTTTCTTT
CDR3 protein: CSVEPGTEAFF

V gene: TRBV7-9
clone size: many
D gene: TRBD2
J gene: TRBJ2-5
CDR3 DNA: TGTGCCAGCAGCTCGGGCGGACTAGCGGTACGGGAGACCCAGTACTTC
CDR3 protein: CASSSGGLAVRETQYF

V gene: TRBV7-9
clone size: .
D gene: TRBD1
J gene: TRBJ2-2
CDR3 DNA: TGTGCCAGCAGCTCCGACAGGGGGGTCCCCGGGGAGCTGTTTTTT
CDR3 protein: CASSSDRGVPGELFF

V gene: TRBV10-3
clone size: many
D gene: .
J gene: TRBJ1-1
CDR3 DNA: TGTGCCATCAGGATACAGGGCGTAAACACTGAAGCTTTCTTT
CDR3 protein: CAIRIQGVNTEAFF

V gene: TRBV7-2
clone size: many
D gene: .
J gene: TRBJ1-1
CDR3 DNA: TGTGCCAGCAGCCCACCCGGGGGGAACACTGAAGCTTTCTTT
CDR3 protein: CASSPPGGNTEAFF

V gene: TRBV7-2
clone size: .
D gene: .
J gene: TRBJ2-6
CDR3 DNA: TGTGCCAGCAGCTCAGACAGGACCTCTGGGGCCAACGTCCTGACTTTC
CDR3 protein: CASSSDRTSGANVLTF

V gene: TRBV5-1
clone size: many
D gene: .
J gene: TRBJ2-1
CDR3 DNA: TGCGCCAGCATTGGACTTTACAATGAGCAGTTCTTC
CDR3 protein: CASIGLYNEQFF

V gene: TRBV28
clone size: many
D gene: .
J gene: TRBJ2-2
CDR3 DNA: TGTGCCAGCAGTGGACGGAGGGCCGGGGAGCTGTTTTTT
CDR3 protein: CASSGRRAGELFF

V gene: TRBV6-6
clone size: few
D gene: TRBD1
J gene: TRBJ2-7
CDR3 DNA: TGTGCCAGCAGTACTACGAACGACAGGGGTCAACCCGGGGACTTC
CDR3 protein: CASSTTNDRGQPGDF

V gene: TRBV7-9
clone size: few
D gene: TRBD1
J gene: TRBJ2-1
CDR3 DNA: TGTGCCAGCGGGACAGAAGCTTACAATGAGCAGTTCTTC
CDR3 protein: CASGTEAYNEQFF

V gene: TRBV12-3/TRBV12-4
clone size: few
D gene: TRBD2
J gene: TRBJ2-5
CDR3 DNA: TGTGCCAGCAGCCGGACTAGCTTTGAGACCCAGTACTTC
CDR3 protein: CASSRTSFETQYF

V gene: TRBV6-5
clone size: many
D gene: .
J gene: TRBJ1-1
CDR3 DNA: TGTGCCAGCAGTTTCACCCCGGGACGCAGAGGCTCGACTGAAGCTTTCTTT
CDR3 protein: CASSFTPGRRGSTEAFF

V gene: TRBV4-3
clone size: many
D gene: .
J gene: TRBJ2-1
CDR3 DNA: TGCGCCAGCAGCCAACGAGGCAATGAGCAGTTCTTC
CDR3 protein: CASSQRGNEQFF

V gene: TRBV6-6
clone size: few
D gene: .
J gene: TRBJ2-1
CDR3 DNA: TGTGCCAGCAGTTGGACACTAGCGGGACAGGGTAATGAGCAGTTCTTC
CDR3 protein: CASSWTLAGQGNEQFF

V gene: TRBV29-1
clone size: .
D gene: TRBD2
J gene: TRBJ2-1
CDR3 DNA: TGCAGCGTTGCTAGCGGGGGGGCAACCTACAATGAGCAGTTCTTC
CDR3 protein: CSVASGGATYNEQFF

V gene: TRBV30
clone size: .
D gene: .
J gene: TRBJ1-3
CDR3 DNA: TGTGCCCTAGGCCCGGGAAACACCATATATTTT
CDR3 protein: CALGPGNTIYF

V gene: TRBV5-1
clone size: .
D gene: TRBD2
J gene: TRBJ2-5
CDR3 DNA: TGCGCCAGCAGCGAGAGGGGACTAGCACACCAAGAGACCCAGTACTTC
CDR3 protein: CASSERGLAHQETQYF

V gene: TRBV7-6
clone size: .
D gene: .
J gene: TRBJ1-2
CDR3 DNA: TGTGCCAGCAGCACCCAGACCGGTTTTTCTACCTTC
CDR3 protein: CASSTQTGFSTF

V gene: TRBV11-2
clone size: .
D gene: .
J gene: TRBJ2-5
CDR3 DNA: TGTGCCAGCAGCTTAGATGGGTTGGTGGTGCAGGGTCAGACCCAGTACTTC
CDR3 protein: CASSLDGLVVQGQTQYF

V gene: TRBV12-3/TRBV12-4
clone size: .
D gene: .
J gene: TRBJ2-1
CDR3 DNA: TGTGCCAGCAGGACTTCGGGCGATGAGAAGTTCTTC
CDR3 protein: CASRTSGDEKFF

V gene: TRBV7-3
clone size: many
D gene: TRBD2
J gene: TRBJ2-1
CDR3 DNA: TGTGCCAGCAGCCGTAGCGGGGGCTCATACAATGAGCAGTTCTTC
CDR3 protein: CASSRSGGSYNEQFF

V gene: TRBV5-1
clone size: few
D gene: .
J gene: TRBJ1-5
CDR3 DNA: TGCGCCAGCAGCTTGTGGTGGGGGGCTCAGCCCCAGCATTTT
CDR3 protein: CASSLWWGAQPQHF

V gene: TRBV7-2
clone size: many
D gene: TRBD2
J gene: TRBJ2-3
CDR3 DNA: TGTGCCAGCAGCTTCCGTAGCGGGGGGGATCTTGATACGCAGTATTTT
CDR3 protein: CASSFRSGGDLDTQYF

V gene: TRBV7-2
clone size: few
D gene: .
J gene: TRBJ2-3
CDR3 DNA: TGTGCCAGCAGCTTAGGCCCGCATTGGCAGTATTTT
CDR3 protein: CASSLGPHWQYF

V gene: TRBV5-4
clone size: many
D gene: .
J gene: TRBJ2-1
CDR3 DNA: TGTGCCAGCAGCTTGTCGACTCCCAATGAGCAGTTCTTC
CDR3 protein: CASSLSTPNEQFF

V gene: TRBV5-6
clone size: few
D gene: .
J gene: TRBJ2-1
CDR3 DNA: TGTGCCAGCAGCGGAAGGGGACACTACAATGAGCAGTTCTTC
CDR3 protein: CASSGRGHYNEQFF

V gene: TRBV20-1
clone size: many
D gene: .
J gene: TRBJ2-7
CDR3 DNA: TGCAGTGCTAGGCGGGTAAGCTCCTACGAGCAGTACTTC
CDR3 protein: CSARRVSSYEQYF

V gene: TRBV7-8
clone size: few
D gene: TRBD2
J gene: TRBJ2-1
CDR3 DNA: TGTGCCAGCAGCTTACCTCGACTAGCGTTTTCCTACAATGAGCAGTTCTTC
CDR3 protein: CASSLPRLAFSYNEQFF

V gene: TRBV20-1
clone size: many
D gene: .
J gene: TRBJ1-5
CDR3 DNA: TGCAGTGCTAGAGCCCCCCGCAGAAAATATAGCAATCAGCCCCAGCATTTT
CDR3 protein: CSARAPRRKYSNQPQHF

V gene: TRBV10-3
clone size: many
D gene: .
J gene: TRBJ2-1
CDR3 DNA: TGTGCCATCAGTGAGTCCAGGAACCCTTCCAATGAGCAGTTCTTC
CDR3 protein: CAISESRNPSNEQFF

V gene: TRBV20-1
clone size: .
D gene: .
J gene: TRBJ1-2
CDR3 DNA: TGCAGTGCTAGAGGCCTCTGGGGGGTTGGGTATGGCTACACCTTC
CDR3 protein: CSARGLWGVGYGYTF

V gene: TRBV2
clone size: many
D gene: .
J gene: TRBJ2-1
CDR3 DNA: TGTGCCAGCAGTGAAGAGTTCTTC
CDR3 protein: CASSEEFF

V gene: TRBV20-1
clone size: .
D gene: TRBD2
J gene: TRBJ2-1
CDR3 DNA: TGCAGTGCCCGGACGGCTCGGGGGGAGGATGAGCAGTTCTTC
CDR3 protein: CSARTARGEDEQFF

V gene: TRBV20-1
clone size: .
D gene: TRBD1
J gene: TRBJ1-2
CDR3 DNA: TGCAGTGCACAGACAGGGGGGACCTATGGCTACACCTTC
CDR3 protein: CSAQTGGTYGYTF

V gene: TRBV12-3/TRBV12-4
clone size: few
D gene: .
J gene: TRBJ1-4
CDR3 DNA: TGTGCCAGCAGCTCGGACATGCCGGGCGGGAGAAAACTGTTTTTT
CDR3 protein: CASSSDMPGGRKLFF

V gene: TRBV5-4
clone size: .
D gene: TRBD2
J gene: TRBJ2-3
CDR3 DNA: TGTGCCAGCAGCTTGAGCCTAGCGGATCTTCCGAAGCAAGATACGCAGTATTTT
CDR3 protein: CASSLSLADLPKQDTQYF

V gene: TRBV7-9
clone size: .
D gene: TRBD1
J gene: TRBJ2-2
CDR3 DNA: TGTGCCAGCAGCACAGATCCCGGGACAGGGGACACCGGGGAGCTGTTTTTT
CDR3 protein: CASSTDPGTGDTGELFF

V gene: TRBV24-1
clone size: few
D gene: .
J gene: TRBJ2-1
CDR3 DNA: TGTGCCACCAGTGATCCCCTAGATATTTCGACGGATGAGCAGTTCTTC
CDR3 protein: CATSDPLDISTDEQFF

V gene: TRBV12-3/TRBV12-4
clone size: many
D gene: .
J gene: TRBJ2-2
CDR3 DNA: TGTGCCAGCAGTTTACTTCCCGGGGAGCTGTTTTTT
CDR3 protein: CASSLLPGELFF

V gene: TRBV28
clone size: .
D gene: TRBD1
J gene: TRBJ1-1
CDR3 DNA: TGTGCCAGCAGTTTACCGCGACAGGGGGGTACTGAAGCTTTCTTT
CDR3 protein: CASSLPRQGGTEAFF

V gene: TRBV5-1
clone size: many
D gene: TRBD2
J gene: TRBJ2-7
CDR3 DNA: TGCGCCAGCAGCTTGGCGGCTAGCGGGGGGTACGACGAGCAGTACTTC
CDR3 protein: CASSLAASGGYDEQYF

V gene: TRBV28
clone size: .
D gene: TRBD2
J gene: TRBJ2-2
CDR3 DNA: TGTGCCAGCAGTTTACAGCGGGGGGCTACCGGGGAGCTGTTTTTT
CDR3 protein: CASSLQRGATGELFF

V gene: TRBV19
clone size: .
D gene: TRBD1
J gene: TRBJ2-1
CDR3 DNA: TGTGCCAGTAGTATCCCCGGGACAGGGAGGTACAATGAGCAGTTCTTC
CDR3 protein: CASSIPGTGRYNEQFF

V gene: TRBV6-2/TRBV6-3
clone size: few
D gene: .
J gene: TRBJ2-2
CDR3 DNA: TGTGCCAGCGGAAAACTCGTTAACACCGGGGAGCTGTTTTTT
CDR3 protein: CASGKLVNTGELFF

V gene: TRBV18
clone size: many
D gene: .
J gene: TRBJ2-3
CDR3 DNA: TGTGCCAGCTCACCGCGGACAGCGGCGACAGATACGCAGTATTTT
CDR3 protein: CASSPRTAATDTQYF

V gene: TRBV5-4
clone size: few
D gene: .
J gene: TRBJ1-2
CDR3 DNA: TGTGCCAGCAGCGGACCGGACGCGTACTATGGCTACACCTTC
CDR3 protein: CASSGPDAYYGYTF

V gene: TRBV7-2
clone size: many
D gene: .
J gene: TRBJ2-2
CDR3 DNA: TGTGCCAGCAGCCGTTTCGGGGGGAACACCGGGGAGCTGTTTTTT
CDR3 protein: CASSRFGGNTGELFF

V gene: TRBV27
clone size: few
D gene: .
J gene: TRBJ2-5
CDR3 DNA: TGTGCCAGCAGTTCGAGCGGACTTTTTCAAGAGACCCAGTACTTC
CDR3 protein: CASSSSGLFQETQYF

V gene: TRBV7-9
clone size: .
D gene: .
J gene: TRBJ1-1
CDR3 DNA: TGTGCCAGCAGCTTAGTGGTCTGGGGGCCAAGAGTGGACACTGAAGCTTTCTTT
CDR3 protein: CASSLVVWGPRVDTEAFF

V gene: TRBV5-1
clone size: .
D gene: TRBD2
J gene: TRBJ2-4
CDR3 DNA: TGCGCCAGCAGCTTGACGGGGAGGGTAGCCAAAAACATTCAGTACTTC
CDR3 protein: CASSLTGRVAKNIQYF

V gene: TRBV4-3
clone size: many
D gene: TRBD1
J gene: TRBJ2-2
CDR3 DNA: TGCGCCAGCAGCCGGGGTAGGGACAGGGAGACCGGGGAGCTGTTTTTT
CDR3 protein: CASSRGRDRETGELFF

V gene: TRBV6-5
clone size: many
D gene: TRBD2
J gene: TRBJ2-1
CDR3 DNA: TGTGCCAGCAGTTACTCGGAGGGACTAGCATATGAGCAGTTCTTC
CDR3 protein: CASSYSEGLAYEQFF

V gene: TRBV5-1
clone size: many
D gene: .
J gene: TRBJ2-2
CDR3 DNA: TGCGCCAGCAGCTTGGATGGGGCCCCAACCGGGGAGCTGTTTTTT
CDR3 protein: CASSLDGAPTGELFF

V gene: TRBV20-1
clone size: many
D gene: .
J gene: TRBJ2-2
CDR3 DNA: TGCAGTGCTACCCCTTTTGGTGACACCGTTCATAAAACCGGGGAGCTGTTTTTT
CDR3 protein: CSATPFGDTVHKTGELFF

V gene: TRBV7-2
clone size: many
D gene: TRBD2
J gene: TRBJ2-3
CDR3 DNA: TGTGCCAGCAGCCCCAGACTAGCGGGGGGGCGTGATACGCAGTATTTT
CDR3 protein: CASSPRLAGGRDTQYF

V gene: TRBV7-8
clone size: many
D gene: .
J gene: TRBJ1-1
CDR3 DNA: TGTGCCAGCAGCCCGTTGGACACTGAAGCTTTCTTT
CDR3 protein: CASSPLDTEAFF